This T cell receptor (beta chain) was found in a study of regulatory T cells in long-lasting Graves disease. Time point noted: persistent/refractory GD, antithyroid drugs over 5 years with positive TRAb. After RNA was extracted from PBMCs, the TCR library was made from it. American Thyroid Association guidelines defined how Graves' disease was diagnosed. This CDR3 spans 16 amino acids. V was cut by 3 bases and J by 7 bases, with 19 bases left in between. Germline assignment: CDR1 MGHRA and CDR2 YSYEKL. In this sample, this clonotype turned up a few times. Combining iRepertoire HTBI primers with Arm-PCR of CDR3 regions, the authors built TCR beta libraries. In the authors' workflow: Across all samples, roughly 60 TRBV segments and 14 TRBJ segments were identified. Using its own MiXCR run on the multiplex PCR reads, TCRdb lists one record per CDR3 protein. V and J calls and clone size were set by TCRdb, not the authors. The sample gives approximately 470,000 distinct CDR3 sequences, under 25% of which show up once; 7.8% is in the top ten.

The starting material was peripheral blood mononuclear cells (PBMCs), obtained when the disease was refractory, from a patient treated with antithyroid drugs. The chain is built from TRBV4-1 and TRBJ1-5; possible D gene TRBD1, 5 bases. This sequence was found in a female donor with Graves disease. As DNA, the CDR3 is TGCGCCAGCAGCCACCCGCCAACGGGGGAGGACCAGCCCCAGCATTTT. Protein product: CASSHPPTGEDQPQHF.